This TCR beta chain was documented in a study of blood T cell repertoires in COVID-19. This CDR3 contains 14 residues. V lost 5 bases, J lost 3 bases, and 11 bases lay in between. Germline V gene sequence: CDR1 SNHLY, CDR2 FYNNEI. Produced via immunoSEQ multiplex PCR; TCRdb's table is partial and in-frame only. The table shows 280,000 or so clones, with 85% occurring only once. The study recruited people aged roughly 18 to 100 years across about 25 US areas. Cohort assignment relied on participant-reported clinical history. This sequence originates from a woman in her forties or fifties who had recovered from COVID-19. Sequencing was performed on PBMCs or T cells enriched from blood (not recorded which). This rearrangement joins TRBV2 to TRBJ1-5, with D perhaps TRBD1 (6 bases). The CDR3 nucleotides are TGTGCCAGCAGTCTCGGACAGCCCAATCAGCCCCAGCATTTT. Its protein is CASSLGQPNQPQHF.